This entry lists 21 T cell receptor beta chains sequenced from one sample in a study of cytomegalovirus exposure and HLA in healthy donors. The PCR was carried out with 60 Vbeta primers and 13 Jbeta primers. Clones were read by immunoSEQ multiplex PCR, and TCRdb kept only the in-frame ones, dropping some. The sample has 100,000 to 150,000 clones, 74% seen once. Sequenced material: PBMCs. Receptors originate from a woman aged 50 to 60 in good health and CMV-seropositive.

The genes are TRBV11-2 and TRBJ2-2; 8 bases match TRBD1. Germline CDR1 SGHAT, CDR2 FQNNGV. J lost 4 bases, V lost 2 bases, and 6 bases had no gene match. CDR3 length: 16 amino acids. The CDR3 loop reads CASSLPRGRATGELFF. The CDR3 DNA sequence: TGTGCCAGCAGCTTACCCAGGGGGCGCGCCACCGGGGAGCTGTTTTTT.

This clone occurred a few times. The CDR3 DNA reads TGTGCCAGCAGTGACCGCGGGATCACAGATACGCAGTATTTT. This gives the protein CASSDRGITDTQYF. The V call is TRBV6-5, the J call TRBJ2-3, with D possibly TRBD2 on 6 matching bases. Per germline, CDR1 MNHEY and CDR2 SVGAGI. With 5 bases removed from V and 2 bases from J, the gap between germline ends came to 11 bases. CDR3 length: 14 amino acids.

The CDR3 nucleotides are TGTGCCAGCAGCTTCGGCGGGGGGTACACAGATACGCAGTATTTT. Translating it yields CASSFGGGYTDTQYF. This chain uses TRBV5-4 with TRBJ2-3; 8 bases are shared with TRBD2. Germline CDR1 and CDR2: SGHNT and YYREEE (reference sequence). The CDR3 consists of 15 residues. The trim removed 2 bases at V and 2 bases at J, leaving 4 bases unmatched.

The chain joins TRBV7-2 to TRBJ1-1; D is unresolved. The CDR3 totals 14 residues. Looked up from germline, CDR1 is SGHTA and CDR2 is FQGNSA. V was cut by 5 bases and J by 7 bases, with 17 bases left in between. The CDR3 loop reads CASSPNGELSEAFF. In nucleotides, the CDR3 is TGTGCCAGCAGCCCCAACGGGGAGCTGAGTGAAGCTTTCTTT.

The rearrangement uses TRBV11-2 and TRBJ2-5, with TRBD2 matching 7 bases. The germline V gene encodes CDR1 SGHAT and CDR2 FQNNGV. The V gene end was trimmed by 0 bases and the J gene end by 2 bases; junction bases not matched to a gene: 6. The CDR3 has 16 residues. DNA for the CDR3: TGTGCCAGCAGCTTAGACTCGGGAGGACCGCAAGAGACCCAGTACTTC. It specifies CASSLDSGGPQETQYF.

The chain recombines TRBV29-1 with TRBJ2-7; 7 bases map to TRBD1. Trimming took 5 bases from V and 4 from J; bases not matched to a gene: 5. This CDR3 contains 12 residues. The germline gives CDR1 SQVTM, CDR2 ANQGSEA. This chain's CDR3 is CSVRDSEYEQYF. CDR3 coding DNA: TGCAGCGTTCGGGACAGTGAGTACGAGCAGTACTTC.

This chain joins TRBV6-1 and TRBJ1-2; D unclear. Germline V gene data show CDR1 as MNHNS and CDR2 as SASEGT. Between the trimmed V and J ends, which lost 2 bases and 1 base, there was a span of 8 bases. The CDR3 totals 14 residues. CDR3 in amino acids: CASSEQGLNYGYTF. The CDR3 DNA reads TGTGCCAGCAGTGAACAAGGACTTAACTATGGCTACACCTTC.

J is TRBJ2-3 and V is TRBV4-2; 8 nucleotides match TRBD2. The germline gives CDR1 LGHNA, CDR2 YNFKEQ. The CDR3 spans 15 residues. V lost 11 bases and J lost 2; bases outside the gene matches: 12. CDR3 coding DNA: TGTGCCGTCGCGAAGGCGGGGGGCGACACAGATACGCAGTATTTT. As protein: CAVAKAGGDTDTQYF.

In its sample, this clone was seen many times. The chain links TRBV4-1 to TRBJ2-7; possibly TRBD1 for D (5 bases). This CDR3 comprises 15 residues. V was shortened by 1 base and J by 1 base, with 11 bases between the two germline ends. From germline, CDR1 is MGHRA and CDR2 YSYEKL. DNA of the CDR3: TGCGCCAGCAGCCAAGTTGAAGACAGATCCTACGAGCAGTACTTC. Protein sequence: CASSQVEDRSYEQYF.

The chain combines TRBV2 with TRBJ1-5, with 7 bases fitting TRBD1. In germline, CDR1 is SNHLY, CDR2 FYNNEI. With 7 bases clipped from V and 2 bases from J, the junction kept 5 bases outside the gene matches. CDR3 size: 14 residues. CDR3 sequence: CASNYRGGNQPQHF. The CDR3 DNA follows: TGTGCCAGCAACTACAGGGGAGGCAATCAGCCCCAGCATTTT.

The count of this clone is one. The chain couples TRBV18 to TRBJ2-7, with 9 nucleotides matching TRBD1. The CDR3 extends over 15 amino acids. CDR1 and CDR2 from the germline V gene are KGHSH and LQKENI. Trimming removed 0 bases from V and 7 bases from J; junction bases left unmatched: 7. As DNA, the CDR3 is TGTGCCAGCTCACCACCGGGACAGGGTCTCGGGGAGCAGTACTTC. Its protein product is CASSPPGQGLGEQYF.

V usage is TRBV5-1 and J usage is TRBJ1-4, with 9 bases matching TRBD1. The ends lost 4 bases at V and 8 bases at J; junction bases unmatched: 6. This CDR3 region has 14 residues. Germline V lookup: CDR1 SGHRS, CDR2 YFSETQ. The CDR3 loop reads CASSAGTGYEKLFF. The CDR3 DNA follows: TGCGCCAGCAGCGCCGGGACAGGGTACGAAAAACTGTTTTTT.

The chain uses TRBV6-1 and TRBJ2-5, with a weak D call TRBD2 (6 bases). Germline V gene sequence: CDR1 MNHNS, CDR2 SASEGT. The CDR3 runs to 13 residues. V was cut by 11 bases and J by 1 base, with 14 bases left in between. The CDR3 sequence: CASSGGSQETQYF. In DNA, the CDR3 is TGTGCCTCGTCTGGGGGGTCCCAAGAGACCCAGTACTTC.

This clone was seen a few times. V is TRBV7-2 and J is TRBJ2-3; D is uncertain. The germline CDR1 and CDR2 sequences are SGHTA and FQGNSA. The CDR3 consists of 13 residues. The V end was cut by 5 bases, the J end by 0 bases, with 6 bases between. Here the CDR3 reads CASSETSTDTQYF. The CDR3 region has the DNA TGTGCCAGCAGCGAAACTAGCACAGATACGCAGTATTTT.

V usage is TRBV6-1 and J usage is TRBJ2-7; 8 nucleotides agree with TRBD2. The CDR3 length is 14 residues. V gave up 6 bases and J gave up 0 bases; unmatched junction bases: 4. Germline CDR1 is MNHNS and CDR2 is SASEGT. The CDR3 DNA sequence: TGTGCCAGCAGCAGTAGCGGGGCCTCCTACGAGCAGTACTTC. This encodes CASSSSGASYEQYF.

This chain connects TRBV5-6 to TRBJ1-5; 7 bases fit TRBD1. V lost 1 base, J lost 9 bases, and 4 bases stayed unmatched. The germline V gene encodes CDR1 SGHDT and CDR2 YYEEEE. This CDR3 is built from 13 residues. The CDR3 sequence: CASSLRQGGPQHF. The DNA for the CDR3 is TGTGCCAGCAGCTTGAGACAGGGAGGGCCCCAGCATTTT.

This clone occurred a few times. The chain uses TRBV10-1 and TRBJ2-2, with D perhaps matching TRBD2 (6 bases). V was cut by 7 bases and J by 3 bases, with 6 bases left in between. This CDR3 has 12 amino acids. Germline assignment: CDR1 WNHNN and CDR2 SYGVQD (reference sequence). This chain's CDR3 is CASTGDTGELFF. Here the CDR3 DNA reads TGCGCCAGCACGGGGGACACCGGGGAGCTGTTTTTT.

The rearrangement joins TRBV5-6 to TRBJ1-1; 9 nucleotides align to TRBD1. CDR3 length equals 15 residues. J was trimmed by 10 bases and V by 3 bases; bases with no gene match: 13. Germline values: CDR1 SGHDT, CDR2 YYEEEE. CDR3 in DNA: TGTGCCAGCAGCTCACAGGGGGCGCCATCAGTTGGAGCTTTCTTT. It is translated as CASSSQGAPSVGAFF.

The V and J genes are TRBV7-9 and TRBJ2-3; tentatively, D is TRBD1 (5 bases). Deletions cut 6 bases from V and 1 base from J, with 14 bases between. Germline CDR1 is SEHNR and CDR2 is FQNEAQ (reference sequence). The CDR3 sequence is 15 residues long. In DNA form, the CDR3 reads TGTGCCAGCAGTTCTAGGGGCCCCGGCACAGATACGCAGTATTTT. Its translation: CASSSRGPGTDTQYF.

The genes are TRBV5-4 and TRBJ2-7; 12 bases map to TRBD2. Germline lookup yields CDR1 SGHNT and CDR2 YYREEE (reference sequence). Trimming at V came to 4 bases and at J to 2 bases, leaving 7 bases not matched to a gene. The CDR3 is 16 residues long. CDR3 protein: CASSRTSGGYPYEQYF. Here the CDR3 DNA reads TGTGCCAGCAGCAGAACTAGCGGGGGGTACCCCTACGAGCAGTACTTC. The variable domain in full, completed from reference TRBV5-4 and TRBJ2-7, reads ETGVTQSPTHLIKTRGQQVTLRCSSQSGHNTVSWYQQALGQGPQFIFQYYREEENGRGNFPPRFSGLQFPNYSSELNVNALELDDSALYLCASSRTSGGYPYEQYFGPGTRLTVT.

This chain joins TRBV2 and TRBJ1-4, with D perhaps TRBD1 (6 bases). CDR3 length: 15 amino acids. Germline loops: CDR1 SNHLY, CDR2 FYNNEI. Trimming cost V 6 bases and J 8 bases, with 19 bases left between them. The CDR3, as DNA: TGTGCCAGCAGCGCTCTTCAGGGGTCGGGGGAAAAACTGTTTTTT. Protein product: CASSALQGSGEKLFF.